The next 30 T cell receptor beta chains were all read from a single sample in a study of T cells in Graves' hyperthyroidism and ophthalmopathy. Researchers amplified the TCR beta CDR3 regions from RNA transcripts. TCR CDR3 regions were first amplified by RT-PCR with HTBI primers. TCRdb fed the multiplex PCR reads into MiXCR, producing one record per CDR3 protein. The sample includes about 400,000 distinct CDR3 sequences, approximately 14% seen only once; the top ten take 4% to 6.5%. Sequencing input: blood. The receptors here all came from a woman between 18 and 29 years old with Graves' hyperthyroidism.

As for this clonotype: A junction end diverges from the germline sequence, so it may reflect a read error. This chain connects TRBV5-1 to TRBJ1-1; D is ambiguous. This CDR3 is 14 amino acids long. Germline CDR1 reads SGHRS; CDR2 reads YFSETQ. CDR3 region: CASSLGQAKTETFF. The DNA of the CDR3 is TGCGCCAGCAGCTTGGGGCAGGCAAAGACTGAAACTTTCTTT.

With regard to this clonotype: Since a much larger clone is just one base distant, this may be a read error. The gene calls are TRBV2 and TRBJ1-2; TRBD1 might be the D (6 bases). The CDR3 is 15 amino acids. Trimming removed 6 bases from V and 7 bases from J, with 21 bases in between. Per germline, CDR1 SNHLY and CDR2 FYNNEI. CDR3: CASSAQGSTVPGYTF. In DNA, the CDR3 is TGTGCCAGCAGCGCCCAGGGGAGTACGGTTCCTGGCTACACCTTC.

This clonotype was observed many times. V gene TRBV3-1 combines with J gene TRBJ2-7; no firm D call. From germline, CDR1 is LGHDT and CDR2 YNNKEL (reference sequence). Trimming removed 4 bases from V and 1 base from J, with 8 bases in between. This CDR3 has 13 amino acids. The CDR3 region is CASSLELSYEQYF. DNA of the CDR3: TGTGCCAGCAGCCTGGAGTTATCCTACGAGCAGTACTTC.

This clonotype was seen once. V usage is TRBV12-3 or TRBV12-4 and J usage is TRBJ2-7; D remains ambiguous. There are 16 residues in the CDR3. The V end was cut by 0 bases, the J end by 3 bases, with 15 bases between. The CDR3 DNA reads TGTGCCAGCAGTTTAGCCCCTCAGGTCCGAGTCTACGAGCAGTACTTC. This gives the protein CASSLAPQVRVYEQYF.

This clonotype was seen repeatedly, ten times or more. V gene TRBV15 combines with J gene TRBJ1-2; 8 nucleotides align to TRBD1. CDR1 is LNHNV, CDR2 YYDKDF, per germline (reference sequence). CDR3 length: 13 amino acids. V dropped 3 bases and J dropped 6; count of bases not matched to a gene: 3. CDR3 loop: CATSSQQGDGYTF. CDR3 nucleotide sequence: TGTGCCACCAGCAGTCAACAGGGGGATGGCTACACCTTC.

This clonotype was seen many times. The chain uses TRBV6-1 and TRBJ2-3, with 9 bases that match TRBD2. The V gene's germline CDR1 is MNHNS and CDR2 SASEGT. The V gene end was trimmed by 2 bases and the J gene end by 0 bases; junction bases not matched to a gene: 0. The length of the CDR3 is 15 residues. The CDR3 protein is CASSELAGSTDTQYF. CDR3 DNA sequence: TGTGCCAGCAGTGAACTAGCGGGGAGCACAGATACGCAGTATTTT.

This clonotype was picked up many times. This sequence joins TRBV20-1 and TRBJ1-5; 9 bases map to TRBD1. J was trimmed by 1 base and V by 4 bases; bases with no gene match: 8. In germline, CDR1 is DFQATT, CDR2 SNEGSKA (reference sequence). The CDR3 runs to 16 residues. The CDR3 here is CSANTGGYPSNQPQHF. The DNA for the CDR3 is TGCAGTGCTAATACAGGGGGCTATCCAAGCAATCAGCCCCAGCATTTT.

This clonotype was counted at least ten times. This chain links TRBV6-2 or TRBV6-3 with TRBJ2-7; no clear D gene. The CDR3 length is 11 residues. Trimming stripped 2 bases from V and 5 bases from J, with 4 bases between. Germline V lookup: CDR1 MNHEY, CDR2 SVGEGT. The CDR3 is CASSYVHEQYF. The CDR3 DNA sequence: TGTGCCAGCAGTTACGTACACGAGCAGTACTTC.

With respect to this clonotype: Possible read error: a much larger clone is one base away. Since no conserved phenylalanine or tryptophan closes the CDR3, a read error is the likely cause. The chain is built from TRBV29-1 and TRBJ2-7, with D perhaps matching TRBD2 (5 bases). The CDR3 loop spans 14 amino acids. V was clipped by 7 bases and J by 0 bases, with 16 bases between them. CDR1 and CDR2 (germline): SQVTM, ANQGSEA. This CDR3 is CSAAGIHSSYEQYL. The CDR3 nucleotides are TGCAGCGCCGCGGGCATCCACTCCTCCTACGAGCAGTACCTC.

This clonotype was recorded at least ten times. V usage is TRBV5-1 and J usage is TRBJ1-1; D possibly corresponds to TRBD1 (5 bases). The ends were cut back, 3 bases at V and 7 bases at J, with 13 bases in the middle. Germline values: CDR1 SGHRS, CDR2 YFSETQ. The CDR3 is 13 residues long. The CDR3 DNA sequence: TGCGCCAGCAGCTCAACACTGGGGGGTGAAGCTTTCTTT. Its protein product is CASSSTLGGEAFF.

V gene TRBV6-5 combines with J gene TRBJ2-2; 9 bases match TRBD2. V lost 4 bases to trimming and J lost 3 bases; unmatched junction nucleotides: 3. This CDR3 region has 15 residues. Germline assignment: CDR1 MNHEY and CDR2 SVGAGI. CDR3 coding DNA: TGTGCCAGCAGTTCGACTAGCGGCGACACCGGGGAGCTGTTTTTT. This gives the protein CASSSTSGDTGELFF.

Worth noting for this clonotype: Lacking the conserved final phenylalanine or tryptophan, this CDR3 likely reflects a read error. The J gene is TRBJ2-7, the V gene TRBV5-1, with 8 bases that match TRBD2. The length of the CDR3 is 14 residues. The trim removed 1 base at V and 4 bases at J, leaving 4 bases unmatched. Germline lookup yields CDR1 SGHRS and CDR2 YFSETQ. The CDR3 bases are TGCGCCAGCAGCTTGACTAGCGGAACATACGAGCAGTACCTC. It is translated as CASSLTSGTYEQYL.

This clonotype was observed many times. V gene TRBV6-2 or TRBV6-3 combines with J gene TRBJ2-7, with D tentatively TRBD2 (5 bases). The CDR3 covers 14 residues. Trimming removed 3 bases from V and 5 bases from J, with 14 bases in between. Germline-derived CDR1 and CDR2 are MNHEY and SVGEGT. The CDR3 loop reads CASSYGSLRNEQYF. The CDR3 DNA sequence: TGTGCCAGCAGTTATGGGAGTCTTAGGAACGAGCAGTACTTC.

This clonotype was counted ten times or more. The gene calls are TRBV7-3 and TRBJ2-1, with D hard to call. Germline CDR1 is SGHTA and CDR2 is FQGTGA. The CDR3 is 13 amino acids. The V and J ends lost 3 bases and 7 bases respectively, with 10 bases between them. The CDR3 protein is CASSFGPPNEQFF. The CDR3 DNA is TGTGCCAGCAGCTTTGGCCCGCCTAATGAGCAGTTCTTC.

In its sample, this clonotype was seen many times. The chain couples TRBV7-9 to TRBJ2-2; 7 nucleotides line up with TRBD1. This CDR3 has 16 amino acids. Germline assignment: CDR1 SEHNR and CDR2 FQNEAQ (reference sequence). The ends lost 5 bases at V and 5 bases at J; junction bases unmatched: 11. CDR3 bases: TGTGCCAGCAGCCGACCTCGACAGGGATGGACCGGGGAGCTGTTTTTT. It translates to CASSRPRQGWTGELFF.

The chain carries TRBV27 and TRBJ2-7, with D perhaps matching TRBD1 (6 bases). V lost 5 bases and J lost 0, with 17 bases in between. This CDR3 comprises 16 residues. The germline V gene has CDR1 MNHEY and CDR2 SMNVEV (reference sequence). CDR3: CASSPAPGTSSYEQYF. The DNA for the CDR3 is TGTGCCAGCAGTCCCGCTCCCGGGACAAGCTCCTACGAGCAGTACTTC.

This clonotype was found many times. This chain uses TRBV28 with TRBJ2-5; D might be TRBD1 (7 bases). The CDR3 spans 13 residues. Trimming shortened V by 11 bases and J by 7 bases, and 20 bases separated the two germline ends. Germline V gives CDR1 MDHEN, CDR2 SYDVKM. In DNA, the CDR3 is TGTGCCGCGATGGGGGCGCAGGGGGGGACCCAGTACTTC. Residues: CAAMGAQGGTQYF. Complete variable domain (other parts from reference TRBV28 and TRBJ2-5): DVKVTQSSRYLVKRTGEKVFLECVQDMDHENMFWYRQDPGLGLRLIYFSYDVKMKEKGDIPEGYSVSREKKERFSLILESASTNQTSMYLCAAMGAQGGTQYFGPGTRLLVL.

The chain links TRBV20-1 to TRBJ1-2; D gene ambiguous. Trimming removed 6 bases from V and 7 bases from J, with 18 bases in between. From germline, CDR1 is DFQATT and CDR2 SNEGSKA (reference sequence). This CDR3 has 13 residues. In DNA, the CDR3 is TGCAGTGCAAAACCCCCAGACGGGGTTGGCTACACCTTC. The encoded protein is CSAKPPDGVGYTF.

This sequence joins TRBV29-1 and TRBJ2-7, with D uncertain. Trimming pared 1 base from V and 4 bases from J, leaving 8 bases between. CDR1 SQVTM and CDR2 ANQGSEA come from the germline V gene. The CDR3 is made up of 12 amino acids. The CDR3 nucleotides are TGCAGCGTTGAAGGGATGGAATACGAGCAGTACTTC. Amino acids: CSVEGMEYEQYF.

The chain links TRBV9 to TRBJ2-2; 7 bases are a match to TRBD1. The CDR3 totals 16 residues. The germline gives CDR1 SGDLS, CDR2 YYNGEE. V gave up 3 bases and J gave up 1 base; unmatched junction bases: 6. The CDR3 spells CASSARQGGNTGELFF. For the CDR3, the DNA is TGTGCCAGCAGCGCCAGACAGGGTGGGAACACCGGGGAGCTGTTTTTT.

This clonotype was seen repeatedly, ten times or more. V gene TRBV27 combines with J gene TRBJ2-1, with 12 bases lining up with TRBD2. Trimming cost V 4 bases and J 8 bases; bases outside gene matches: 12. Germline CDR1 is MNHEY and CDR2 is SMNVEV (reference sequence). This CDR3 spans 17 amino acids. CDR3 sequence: CASSSRLAGAPGHEQFF. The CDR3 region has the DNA TGTGCCAGCAGTTCCAGACTAGCGGGAGCCCCGGGGCATGAGCAGTTCTTC.

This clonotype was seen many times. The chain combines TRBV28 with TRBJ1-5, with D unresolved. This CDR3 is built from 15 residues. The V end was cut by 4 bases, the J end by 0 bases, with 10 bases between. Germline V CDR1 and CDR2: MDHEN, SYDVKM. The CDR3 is CASSSPTLSNQPQHF. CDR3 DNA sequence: TGTGCCAGCAGTTCACCGACTCTTAGCAATCAGCCCCAGCATTTT.

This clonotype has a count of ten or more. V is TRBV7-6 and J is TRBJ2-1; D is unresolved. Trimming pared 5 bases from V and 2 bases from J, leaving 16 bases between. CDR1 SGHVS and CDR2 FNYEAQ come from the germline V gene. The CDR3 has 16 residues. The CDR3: CASSLRELGTYNEQFF. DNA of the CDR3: TGTGCCAGCAGCCTTAGGGAATTGGGGACCTACAATGAGCAGTTCTTC.

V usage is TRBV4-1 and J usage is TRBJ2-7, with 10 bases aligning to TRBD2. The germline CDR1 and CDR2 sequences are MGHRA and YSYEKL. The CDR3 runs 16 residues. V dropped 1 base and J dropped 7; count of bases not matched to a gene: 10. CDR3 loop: CASSQGIASGSREQYF. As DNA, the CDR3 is TGCGCCAGCAGCCAAGGAATCGCTAGCGGGAGTAGGGAGCAGTACTTC.

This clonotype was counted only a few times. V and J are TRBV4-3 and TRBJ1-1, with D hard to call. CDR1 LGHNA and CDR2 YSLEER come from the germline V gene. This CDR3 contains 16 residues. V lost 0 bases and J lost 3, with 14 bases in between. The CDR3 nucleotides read TGCGCCAGCAGCCAAGATCTTCCGACGGGCCACACTGAAGCTTTCTTT. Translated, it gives CASSQDLPTGHTEAFF.

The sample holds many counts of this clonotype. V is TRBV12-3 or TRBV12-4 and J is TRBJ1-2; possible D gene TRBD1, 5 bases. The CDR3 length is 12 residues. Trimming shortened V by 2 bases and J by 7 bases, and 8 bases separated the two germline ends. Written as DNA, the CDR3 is TGTGCCAGCAGTTTACAGGGAATTGGCTACACCTTC. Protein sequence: CASSLQGIGYTF.

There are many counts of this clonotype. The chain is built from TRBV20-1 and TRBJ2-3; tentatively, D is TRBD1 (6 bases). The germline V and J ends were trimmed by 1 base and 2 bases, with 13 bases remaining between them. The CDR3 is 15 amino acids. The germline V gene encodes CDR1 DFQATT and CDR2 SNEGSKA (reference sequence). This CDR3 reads CSARVPGHPTDTQYF. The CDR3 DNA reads TGCAGTGCTAGAGTACCGGGACACCCCACAGATACGCAGTATTTT.

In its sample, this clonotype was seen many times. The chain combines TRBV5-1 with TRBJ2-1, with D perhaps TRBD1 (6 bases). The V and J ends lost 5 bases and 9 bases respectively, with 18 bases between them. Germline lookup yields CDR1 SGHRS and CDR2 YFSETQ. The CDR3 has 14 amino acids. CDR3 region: CASSSGQGGTEQFF. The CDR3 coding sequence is TGCGCCAGCAGTTCGGGACAAGGAGGCACTGAGCAGTTCTTC.

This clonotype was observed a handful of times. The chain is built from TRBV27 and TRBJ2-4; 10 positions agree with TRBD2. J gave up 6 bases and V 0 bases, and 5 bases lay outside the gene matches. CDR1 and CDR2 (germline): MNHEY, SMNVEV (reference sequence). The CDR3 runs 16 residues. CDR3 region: CASSLSPSGSLNIQYF. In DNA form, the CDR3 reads TGTGCCAGCAGTTTATCTCCTAGCGGGAGTTTAAACATTCAGTACTTC.

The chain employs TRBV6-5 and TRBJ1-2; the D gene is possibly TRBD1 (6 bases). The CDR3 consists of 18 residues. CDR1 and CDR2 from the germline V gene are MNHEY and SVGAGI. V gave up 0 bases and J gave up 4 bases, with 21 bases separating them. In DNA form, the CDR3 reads TGTGCCAGCAGTTACTCGGGAGGGGGTATGGCCAGGGGCTATGGCTACACCTTC. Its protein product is CASSYSGGGMARGYGYTF.